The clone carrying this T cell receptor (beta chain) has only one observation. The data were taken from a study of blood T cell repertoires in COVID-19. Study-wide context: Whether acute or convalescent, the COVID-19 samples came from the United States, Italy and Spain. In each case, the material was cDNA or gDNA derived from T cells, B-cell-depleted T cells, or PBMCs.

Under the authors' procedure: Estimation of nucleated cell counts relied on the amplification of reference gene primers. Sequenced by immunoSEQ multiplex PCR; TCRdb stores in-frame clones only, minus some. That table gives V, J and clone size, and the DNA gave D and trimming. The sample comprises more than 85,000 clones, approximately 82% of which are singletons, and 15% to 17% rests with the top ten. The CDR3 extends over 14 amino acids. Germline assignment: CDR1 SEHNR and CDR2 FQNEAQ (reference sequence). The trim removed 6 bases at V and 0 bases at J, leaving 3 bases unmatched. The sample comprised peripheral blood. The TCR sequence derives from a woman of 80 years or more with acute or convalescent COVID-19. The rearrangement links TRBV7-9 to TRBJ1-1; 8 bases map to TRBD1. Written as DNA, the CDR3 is TGTGCCAGCAGTCAGGGGGCCCTGAACACTGAAGCTTTCTTT. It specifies CASSQGALNTEAFF.